This passage covers 6 T cell receptor beta chains from one sample sequenced in a study of T cells in Graves' hyperthyroidism and ophthalmopathy. TCR beta CDR3 regions were amplified from RNA. First-round RT-PCR targeting the TCR CDR3 was performed with the HTBI primer set. Via MiXCR, TCRdb re-called the multiplex PCR reads, giving one row per CDR3 protein. The data hold 400,000 or so distinct CDR3 sequences, with roughly 14% observed a single time. The specimen sequenced was blood. The source is a woman aged 25 to 39 with Graves' ophthalmopathy.

This chain joins TRBV25-1 and TRBJ1-2; tentatively, D is TRBD1 (5 bases). Germline CDR1 reads MGHDK; CDR2 reads SYGVNS. V was shortened by 2 bases and J by 4 bases, with 17 bases between the two germline ends. The CDR3 totals 16 residues. The CDR3 spells CASSEGRQGKVYGYTF. The CDR3 DNA is TGTGCCAGCAGTGAAGGGCGGCAGGGTAAAGTCTATGGCTACACCTTC.

In this sample, this clonotype turned up many times. The chain recombines TRBV6-1 with TRBJ2-7; tentative D call: TRBD1 (6 bases). V lost 7 bases, J lost 0 bases, and 16 bases lay in between. CDR1 and CDR2 (germline): MNHNS, SASEGT. The CDR3 is 15 residues long. The CDR3 spells CASTGLGAVSYEQYF. For the CDR3, the DNA is TGTGCCAGCACCGGTCTGGGGGCGGTCTCCTACGAGCAGTACTTC.

The sample holds many counts of this clonotype. J is TRBJ1-5 and V is TRBV30; 7 bases line up with TRBD1. In germline, CDR1 is GTSNPN, CDR2 SVGIG (reference sequence). The CDR3 has 15 residues. J was trimmed by 2 bases and V by 1 base; bases with no gene match: 5. The DNA for the CDR3 is TGTGCCTGGAGTGGACAGGGTCTGGGCAATCAGCCCCAGCATTTT. It specifies CAWSGQGLGNQPQHF.

This clonotype was counted at least ten times. This chain uses TRBV28 with TRBJ1-1; TRBD1 agrees at 8 bases. Germline V gene data show CDR1 as MDHEN and CDR2 as SYDVKM. CDR3 length equals 14 residues. The trim removed 4 bases at V and 1 base at J, leaving 2 bases unmatched. CDR3 in amino acids: CASSSGGGNTEAFF. The DNA of the CDR3 is TGTGCCAGCAGTTCAGGGGGCGGGAACACTGAAGCTTTCTTT.

This clonotype came up a few times. This sequence joins TRBV9 and TRBJ1-1; D not resolved. The V end lost 4 bases, the J end lost 11 bases, and 9 bases lay between the germline ends. CDR3 length equals 10 residues. Germline lookup yields CDR1 SGDLS and CDR2 YYNGEE. CDR3 sequence: CASSPAPAFF. The DNA of the CDR3 is TGTGCCAGCAGCCCTGCCCCGGCTTTCTTT.

This clonotype was recorded at least ten times. This sequence joins TRBV18 and TRBJ1-1; D perhaps matches TRBD1 (6 bases). V was cut by 3 bases and J by 4 bases, with 18 bases left in between. Germline V lookup: CDR1 KGHSH, CDR2 LQKENI. The CDR3 spans 16 residues. CDR3 region: CASSPVGGAGGTEAFF. CDR3 DNA: TGTGCCAGCTCACCCGTCGGGGGGGCTGGGGGCACTGAAGCTTTCTTT.